Detailed here is one T cell receptor beta chain. Its antigen remains unidentified. The data derive from a study of early stage breast cancer tumors. Whole-study findings and limits: Blood repertoires resembled normal breast more than tumor.

The table came from immunoSEQ multiplex PCR; TCRdb's copy has only in-frame clones and leaves some out. The profile shows over 8,500 clones, 71% of them singletons. V was pared by 1 base and J by 8 bases, with 11 bases between. This CDR3 contains 13 residues. The germline gives CDR1 SGHDN, CDR2 FVKESK. Material for sequencing was normal breast tissue next to the tumor. V usage is TRBV14 and J usage is TRBJ1-2; tentative D call: TRBD1 (5 bases). The source of this sequence is a person between 60 and 70 years old with breast cancer. As DNA, the CDR3 is TGTGCCAGCAGCCAAGGGGCAGGGCGAGGCTACACCTTC. Its protein is CASSQGAGRGYTF.